The 13 T cell receptor beta chains presented below share a single source sample, sequenced in a study of T cell responses to AZD1222 COVID-19 vaccine. Sequenced by immunoSEQ multiplex PCR; TCRdb stores in-frame clones only, minus some. The sample lists approximately 150,000 clones; about 90% were seen once. The sample consisted of peripheral blood, taken 28 days after the second AZD1222 dose. These receptors all come from an adult who received the AZD1222 COVID-19 vaccine.

The rearrangement joins TRBV7-9 to TRBJ1-2; 7 nucleotides match TRBD1. Germline CDR1 and CDR2: SEHNR and FQNEAQ (reference sequence). The CDR3 length is 16 residues. Germline trimming cut 2 bases from V and 7 bases from J; bases unmatched to any gene: 13. CDR3 residues: CASSLITHRGHAGYTF. The CDR3, as DNA: TGTGCCAGCAGCTTAATTACCCACAGGGGACACGCTGGCTACACCTTC.

The chain has TRBV19 and TRBJ2-2, with unresolved D. Germline V gene data show CDR1 as LNHDA and CDR2 as SQIVND (reference sequence). This CDR3 region has 16 residues. V was clipped by 5 bases and J by 1 base, with 14 bases between them. CDR3: CASSLGSWGNTGELFF. DNA for the CDR3: TGTGCCAGTAGTTTGGGCTCTTGGGGGAACACCGGGGAGCTGTTTTTT.

This clone was seen more than once but under ten times. The CDR3 reads CATSDSTSSNQPQHF. CDR3 in DNA: TGTGCCACCTCGGACAGCACCAGTAGCAATCAGCCCCAGCATTTT. J is TRBJ1-5 and V is TRBV10-3; D perhaps matches TRBD1 (6 bases). This CDR3 has 15 residues. Per germline, CDR1 ENHRY and CDR2 SYGVKD. Trimming took 10 bases from V and 0 from J, leaving 16 bases between them.

This chain links TRBV21-1 with TRBJ2-2; the table names TRBD1, a call not compared with the DNA. TRBV21-1 is reported as a pseudogene. This CDR3 contains 16 residues. The CDR3 sequence is CASSKPGQGNTGELFF. Here the CDR3 DNA reads TGTGCCAGCAGCAAACCGGGACAGGGTAACACCGGGGAGCTGTTTTTT.

V gene TRBV27 combines with J gene TRBJ1-2; D is unclear. Germline V lookup: CDR1 MNHEY, CDR2 SMNVEV (reference sequence). The CDR3 covers 13 residues. The V and J ends lost 0 bases and 5 bases respectively, with 7 bases between them. CDR3: CASSLSRVYGYTF. CDR3 sequence (DNA): TGTGCCAGCAGTTTATCAAGGGTTTATGGCTACACCTTC.

The chain carries TRBV18 and TRBJ2-5, with D uncertain. Trimming pared 6 bases from V and 3 bases from J, leaving 8 bases between. This CDR3 region has 12 residues. From germline, CDR1 is KGHSH and CDR2 LQKENI. CDR3 DNA: TGTGCCAGCTCGAACGAAGAAGAGACCCAGTACTTC. It encodes CASSNEEETQYF.

This chain joins TRBV12-3 or TRBV12-4 and TRBJ2-5, with D tentatively TRBD1 (5 bases). Trimming pared 5 bases from V and 5 bases from J, leaving 12 bases between. The length of the CDR3 is 13 residues. CDR3 amino acids: CASSIQGWETQYF. CDR3 sequence (DNA): TGTGCCAGCAGTATCCAGGGTTGGGAGACCCAGTACTTC.

This clone occurred a few times. The chain employs TRBV12-3 or TRBV12-4 and TRBJ1-1; D gene unclear. V dropped 8 bases and J dropped 0 bases, with 10 bases sitting between them. This CDR3 contains 13 residues. CDR3 sequence: CASLSPVNTEAFF. DNA for the CDR3: TGTGCCAGCCTCTCTCCGGTGAACACTGAAGCTTTCTTT.

The chain has TRBV19 and TRBJ2-3; D call uncertain. The CDR3 totals 15 residues. V lost 0 bases and J 2 bases, leaving 9 bases between the germline ends. Per germline, CDR1 LNHDA and CDR2 SQIVND (reference sequence). CDR3 nucleotide sequence: TGTGCCAGTAGTATAGATCCCTTCAACACAGATACGCAGTATTTT. Its translation: CASSIDPFNTDTQYF.

The chain combines TRBV10-3 with TRBJ2-7; TRBD2 matches 12 bases. This CDR3 has 13 residues. The J segment lost 6 bases and the V segment lost 5 bases, leaving 2 bases of the junction unmatched. The V gene's germline CDR1 is ENHRY and CDR2 SYGVKD. CDR3 DNA sequence: TGTGCCATCAGTACTAGCGGGGGGAGCGAGCAGTACTTC. Its translation: CAISTSGGSEQYF.

In this sample, this clone turned up once. The gene calls are TRBV6-5 and TRBJ1-2; perhaps TRBD1 as D (5 bases). The germline V and J ends were trimmed by 8 bases and 2 bases, with 18 bases remaining between them. Germline CDR1 and CDR2: MNHEY and SVGAGI. The CDR3 spans 15 residues. As DNA, the CDR3 is TGTGCCAGCTCCTCCTCCGGGACGAGAAACTATGGCTACACCTTC. It is translated as CASSSSGTRNYGYTF.

The chain employs TRBV15 and TRBJ1-1; 7 bases line up with TRBD1. V shed 4 bases and J 0 bases; nucleotides not matched to a gene: 8. Germline loops: CDR1 LNHNV, CDR2 YYDKDF (reference sequence). CDR3 length: 16 amino acids. The CDR3 DNA reads TGTGCCACCAGCAAGACTCCGACAGGGCTGAACACTGAAGCTTTCTTT. Protein: CATSKTPTGLNTEAFF.

The chain uses TRBV2 and TRBJ1-6; TRBD1 is a possible D gene (6 bases). The CDR3 runs 12 residues. The V end was cut by 10 bases, the J end by 9 bases, with 13 bases between. Germline V lookup: CDR1 SNHLY, CDR2 FYNNEI. The CDR3 nucleotides read TGTGCCATCAGACAGGAGGGTTCACCCCTCCACTTT. Translation gives CAIRQEGSPLHF. The full variable domain, its missing parts supplied by reference TRBV2 and TRBJ1-6, is EPEVTQTPSHQVTQMGQEVILRCVPISNHLYFYWYRQILGQKVEFLVSFYNNEISEKSEIFDDQFSVERPDGSNFTLKIRSTKLEDSAMYFCAIRQEGSPLHFGNGTRLTVT.